This record looks at one TCR beta chain sequence and its context. The CDR3 extends 3 residues past the end of the read, so its final part is completed from the germline J gene. The CDR3 runs 16 residues. Germline V gives CDR1 SQVTM, CDR2 ANQGSEA. The ends lost 1 base at V and 0 bases at J; junction bases unmatched: 6. This entry belongs to a study of T cells in women clearing cervical HPV infection. Generated by immunoSEQ multiplex PCR, the TCRdb table keeps only in-frame clones and is missing some. Its listing shows fewer than 35,000 clones. The clonotype was recovered from a woman aged 18 to 69 with a cervical HPV16 infection that either progressed to CIN3+ or cleared (not recorded which). Sample: blood buffy coat. V usage is TRBV29-1 and J usage is TRBJ2-3; TRBD2 matches at 8 bases. The CDR3 loop reads CSVEAVAGTSTDTQYF. The part of the CDR3 DNA that was read is TGCAGCGTTGAAGCGGTAGCGGGGACTAGCACAGATACG.